This TCR delta chain stems from a study of gamma-delta T cells after stem cell transplantation. Germline V gives CDR1 TSWWSYY, CDR2 QGS. V shed 5 bases and J 0 bases; nucleotides not matched to a gene: 26. The CDR3 runs to 23 residues. Details on this clone: TCRdb's protein for this DNA is that of a much larger clone and differs from the translation at residue 11, likely a read error; the protein shown is the DNA translation.

TCRdb ran CATT on the RT-PCR reads. The table has about 14,000 delta-chain clones, roughly 9.1% seen once. The chain uses TRDV1 and TRDJ1; 11 bases align to TRDD3. The TCR comes from a human donor. It is not recorded whose cells these are; they may come from a transplant donor. The specimen sequenced was gamma-delta T cells. CDR3 nucleotides: TGTGCTCTTGGGAACGGGCTTCCCATACCCCTCGGTGGGGGATACGTCAACACCGATAAACTCATCTTT. As protein: CALGNGLPIPLGGGYVNTDKLIF.